This T cell receptor (beta chain) stems from a study of cytomegalovirus exposure and HLA in healthy donors. Whole-study results and caveats: Researchers catalogued around 150 TCR beta chains as cytomegalovirus-associated. Among the sequence variants, a highly shared cluster was likely an artifact of sequencing.

The germline V and J ends were trimmed by 1 base and 2 bases, with 14 bases remaining between them. Germline assignment: CDR1 GTSNPN and CDR2 SVGIG (reference sequence). The length of the CDR3 is 15 residues. As regards this clone: Its matching antigen is unknown.

Primers included in the PCR were 60 Vbeta and 13 Jbeta primers. Profiled with immunoSEQ multiplex PCR; TCRdb holds only in-frame clones, not every one. Seen here are roughly 110,000 clones, roughly three quarters observed once, and the top ten hold roughly 12%. The chain combines TRBV30 with TRBJ1-2; D possibly corresponds to TRBD1 (6 bases). This receptor was identified in a woman in her thirties or forties in good health and CMV-seropositive. Sequencing used PBMCs. The CDR3 region has the DNA TGTGCCTGGAGTGCTAAGACAGGACAAAACTATGGCTACACCTTC. Protein: CAWSAKTGQNYGYTF.